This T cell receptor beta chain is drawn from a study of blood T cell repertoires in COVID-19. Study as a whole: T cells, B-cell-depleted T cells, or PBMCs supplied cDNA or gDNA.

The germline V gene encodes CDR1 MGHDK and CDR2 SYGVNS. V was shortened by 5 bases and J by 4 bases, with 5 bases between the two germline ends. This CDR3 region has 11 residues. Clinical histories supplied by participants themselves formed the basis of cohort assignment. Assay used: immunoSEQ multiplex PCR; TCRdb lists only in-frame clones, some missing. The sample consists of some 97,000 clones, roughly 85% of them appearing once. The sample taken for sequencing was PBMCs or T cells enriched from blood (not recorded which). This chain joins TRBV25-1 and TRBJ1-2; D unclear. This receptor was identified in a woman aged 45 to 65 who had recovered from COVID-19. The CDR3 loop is CASSSGYGYTF. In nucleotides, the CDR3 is TGTGCCAGCAGTTCCGGCTATGGCTACACCTTC.